The 21 T cell receptor beta chains reported below all come from one sample, sequenced in a study of T cell responses to AZD1222 COVID-19 vaccine. Produced via immunoSEQ multiplex PCR; TCRdb's table is partial and in-frame only. The repertoire holds 90,000 to 120,000 clones, with around 86% as singletons. Here the sequenced sample was peripheral blood, taken 28 days after the second dose of the MenACWY control vaccine. These receptors came from an adult who received the MenACWY meningococcal vaccine as a control.

The chain carries TRBV28 and TRBJ1-5; maybe TRBD1 (5 bases). Germline assignment: CDR1 MDHEN and CDR2 SYDVKM. V was pared by 6 bases and J by 2 bases, with 11 bases between. CDR3 length: 14 amino acids. In DNA form, the CDR3 reads TGTGCCAGCAGGGCGGGGGACGGCAATCAGCCCCAGCATTTT. It encodes CASRAGDGNQPQHF. Full variable domain (outside the CDR3, taken from reference TRBV28 and TRBJ1-5): DVKVTQSSRYLVKRTGEKVFLECVQDMDHENMFWYRQDPGLGLRLIYFSYDVKMKEKGDIPEGYSVSREKKERFSLILESASTNQTSMYLCASRAGDGNQPQHFGDGTRLSIL.

V and J are TRBV13 and TRBJ1-1; D gene uncertain. Per germline, CDR1 PRHDT and CDR2 FYEKMQ (reference sequence). V gave up 6 bases and J gave up 5 bases, with 7 bases separating them. The CDR3 runs 11 residues. The chain's CDR3 is CASRERTEAFF. CDR3 coding DNA: TGTGCCAGCAGGGAGCGTACTGAAGCTTTCTTT.

The rearrangement joins TRBV5-1 to TRBJ1-6; TRBD1 matches at 9 bases. Germline CDR1 is SGHRS and CDR2 is YFSETQ. V dropped 1 base and J dropped 10; count of bases not matched to a gene: 6. The CDR3 has 15 amino acids. CDR3 in amino acids: CASSLTGQGGSPLHF. For the CDR3, the DNA is TGCGCCAGCAGCTTGACGGGACAGGGTGGCTCACCCCTCCACTTT.

The rearrangement joins TRBV3-1 (or the pseudogene TRBV3-2) to TRBJ1-6; no clear D. CDR1 and CDR2 (germline): LGHDT, YNNKEL (reference sequence). This CDR3 contains 15 residues. Trimming cost V 0 bases and J 9 bases, with 12 bases left between them. The CDR3 region has the DNA TGTGCCAGCAGCCAAGACTTCAGTCGAGGTTCACCCCTCCACTTT. Translation: CASSQDFSRGSPLHF.

This chain uses TRBV5-5 with TRBJ1-1, with D possibly TRBD1 on 5 matching bases. The germline V and J ends were trimmed by 1 base and 0 bases, with 7 bases remaining between them. There are 14 residues in the CDR3. The V gene's germline CDR1 is SGHKS and CDR2 YYEKEE (reference sequence). CDR3 sequence (DNA): TGTGCCAGCAGCTTGTGGGGGTTGAACACTGAAGCTTTCTTT. Encoded protein: CASSLWGLNTEAFF.

The chain is built from TRBV12-1 and TRBJ2-7; the tabulated D call, TRBD1, remains unverified against the DNA. TRBV12-1 is annotated as a pseudogene. There are 19 residues in the CDR3. The CDR3 loop is CASSSDRGPLGSPTYEQYF. Written as DNA, the CDR3 is TGTGCCAGCAGCTCTGACAGGGGTCCATTAGGCTCTCCTACCTACGAGCAGTACTTC.

The chain combines TRBV5-4 with TRBJ2-7, with TRBD1 identical over 10 bases. The CDR3 is 15 amino acids. The ends lost 3 bases at V and 2 bases at J; junction bases unmatched: 5. Per germline, CDR1 SGHNT and CDR2 YYREEE (reference sequence). The CDR3 loop is CASSYTGTGAYEQYF. In DNA, the CDR3 is TGTGCCAGCAGCTACACCGGGACAGGGGCCTACGAGCAGTACTTC.

This clone was seen many times. V is TRBV25-1 and J is TRBJ1-1, with unresolved D. The CDR3 consists of 13 residues. The V and J ends lost 5 bases and 1 base respectively, with 8 bases between them. Germline-derived CDR1 and CDR2 are MGHDK and SYGVNS. The DNA of the CDR3 is TGTGCCAGCAGTCAGTCGGAGAACACTGAAGCTTTCTTT. Its protein is CASSQSENTEAFF.

This clone was seen only once. The chain has TRBV20-1 and TRBJ2-5, with D perhaps matching TRBD1 (5 bases). This CDR3 has 11 residues. The V gene's germline CDR1 is DFQATT and CDR2 SNEGSKA (reference sequence). The V end lost 2 bases, the J end lost 7 bases, and 8 bases lay between the germline ends. CDR3 coding DNA: TGCAGTGCTAGAAGGGGCGGGACCCAGTACTTC. Translating gives CSARRGGTQYF.

This sequence joins TRBV15 and TRBJ2-5, with D possibly TRBD1 on 7 matching bases. The germline V and J ends were trimmed by 5 bases and 3 bases, with 19 bases remaining between them. CDR1 and CDR2 (germline): LNHNV, YYDKDF (reference sequence). There are 16 residues in the CDR3. CDR3 bases: TGTGCCACCAGCCCGTCCCGGAGGGGGCGAGAAGAGACCCAGTACTTC. Translation: CATSPSRRGREETQYF.

This clone is deemed medium-sized. This CDR3 reads CASSASQGRVNQPQHF. CDR3 DNA sequence: TGTGCCAGCAGCGCTAGCCAGGGGAGGGTCAATCAGCCCCAGCATTTT. The rearrangement uses TRBV7-8 and TRBJ1-5; D might be TRBD1 (6 bases). Trimming removed 5 bases at V and 3 bases at J, with 17 bases between. Germline V lookup: CDR1 SGHVS, CDR2 FQNEAQ. This CDR3 is 16 amino acids long.

The chain couples TRBV4-2 to TRBJ1-2, with D unresolved. The CDR3 has 16 amino acids. Trimming left V 3 bases short and J 0 bases short, with 14 bases between. Germline lookup yields CDR1 LGHNA and CDR2 YNFKEQ. CDR3 DNA: TGTGCCAGCAGCCACAACATCGAAGGAGCTAACTATGGCTACACCTTC. Amino acids: CASSHNIEGANYGYTF.

There are a few counts of this clone. The chain recombines TRBV5-1 with TRBJ1-6; maybe TRBD1 (5 bases). This CDR3 comprises 16 residues. Between the trimmed V and J ends, which lost 3 bases and 5 bases, there was a span of 15 bases. The germline V gene has CDR1 SGHRS and CDR2 YFSETQ. The DNA for the CDR3 is TGCGCCAGCAGCTGGGGGACTGCCGAAGATAATTCACCCCTCCACTTT. Its translation: CASSWGTAEDNSPLHF. The full variable domain, rest sourced from reference TRBV5-1 and TRBJ1-6, is KAGVTQTPRYLIKTRGQQVTLSCSPISGHRSVSWYQQTPGQGLQFLFEYFSETQRNKGNFPGRFSGRQFSNSRSEMNVSTLELGDSALYLCASSWGTAEDNSPLHFGNGTRLTVT.

This clone was counted once. V usage is TRBV5-1 and J usage is TRBJ1-4; tentatively, D is TRBD1 (5 bases). Germline values: CDR1 SGHRS, CDR2 YFSETQ. With 4 bases removed from V and 8 bases from J, the gap between germline ends came to 15 bases. This CDR3 region has 14 residues. The CDR3 sequence is CASSRGSGEEKLFF. The DNA of the CDR3 is TGCGCCAGCAGCCGGGGGAGCGGAGAAGAAAAACTGTTTTTT.

This rearrangement joins TRBV3-1 (or the pseudogene TRBV3-2) to TRBJ1-5, with D uncertain. Trimming removed 0 bases from V and 6 bases from J, with 6 bases in between. Germline-derived CDR1 and CDR2 are LGHDT and YNNKEL (reference sequence). This CDR3 contains 13 residues. In nucleotides, the CDR3 is TGTGCCAGCAGCCAAGAAGTCGGTCAGCCCCAGCATTTT. It codes for CASSQEVGQPQHF.

This sequence joins TRBV7-8 and TRBJ1-1; 10 bases fit TRBD1. CDR3 size: 13 residues. The germline V gene has CDR1 SGHVS and CDR2 FQNEAQ. Trimming cost V 4 bases and J 8 bases; bases outside gene matches: 4. The DNA of the CDR3 is TGTGCCAGCAGCTATGGGACAGGGGAGGAAGCTTTCTTT. This sequence encodes CASSYGTGEEAFF.

The CDR3, as DNA: TGTGCCAGCAGCTCGACGACAGACGTTTATAATTCACCCCTCCACTTT. Amino acids: CASSSTTDVYNSPLHF. The chain employs TRBV7-9 and TRBJ1-6; perhaps TRBD1 as D (5 bases). CDR1 is SEHNR and CDR2 is FQNEAQ in the germline V gene (reference sequence). The CDR3 has 16 amino acids. Trimming took 4 bases from V and 4 from J, leaving 14 bases between them.

The chain is built from TRBV15 and TRBJ1-3; D is possibly TRBD1 (5 bases). The germline V gene has CDR1 LNHNV and CDR2 YYDKDF (reference sequence). The CDR3 has 14 amino acids. V shed 8 bases and J shed 2 bases, with 13 bases lying between them. The CDR3 sequence is CATALGGAGNTIYF. The CDR3 DNA is TGTGCCACCGCCCTGGGGGGAGCTGGAAACACCATATATTTT.

The gene calls are TRBV7-3 and TRBJ2-7, with 9 positions matching TRBD1. From germline, CDR1 is SGHTA and CDR2 FQGTGA. The CDR3 has 13 residues. With V trimmed by 5 bases and J by 9 bases, 8 bases remained unmatched. As DNA, the CDR3 is TGTGCCAGCAGCCCCGGGACAGGGCTCGCGCAGTACTTC. This codes for CASSPGTGLAQYF.

The chain recombines TRBV5-1 with TRBJ2-7; D call uncertain. The CDR3 covers 13 residues. The germline V gene has CDR1 SGHRS and CDR2 YFSETQ. V lost 4 bases and J lost 2, with 10 bases in between. In nucleotides, the CDR3 is TGCGCCAGCAGCCCTCAAGTAGCCTACGAGCAGTACTTC. Residues: CASSPQVAYEQYF.

In DNA, the CDR3 is TGTGCCAGCAGTGACTCTGGACAGGGACCAAATGAGCAGTTCTTC. It yields the protein CASSDSGQGPNEQFF. J is TRBJ2-1 and V is TRBV6-4; TRBD1 matches 8 bases. This CDR3 region has 15 residues. Trimming removed 0 bases from V and 7 bases from J; junction bases left unmatched: 5. CDR1 and CDR2 (germline): MRHNA, SNTAGT.